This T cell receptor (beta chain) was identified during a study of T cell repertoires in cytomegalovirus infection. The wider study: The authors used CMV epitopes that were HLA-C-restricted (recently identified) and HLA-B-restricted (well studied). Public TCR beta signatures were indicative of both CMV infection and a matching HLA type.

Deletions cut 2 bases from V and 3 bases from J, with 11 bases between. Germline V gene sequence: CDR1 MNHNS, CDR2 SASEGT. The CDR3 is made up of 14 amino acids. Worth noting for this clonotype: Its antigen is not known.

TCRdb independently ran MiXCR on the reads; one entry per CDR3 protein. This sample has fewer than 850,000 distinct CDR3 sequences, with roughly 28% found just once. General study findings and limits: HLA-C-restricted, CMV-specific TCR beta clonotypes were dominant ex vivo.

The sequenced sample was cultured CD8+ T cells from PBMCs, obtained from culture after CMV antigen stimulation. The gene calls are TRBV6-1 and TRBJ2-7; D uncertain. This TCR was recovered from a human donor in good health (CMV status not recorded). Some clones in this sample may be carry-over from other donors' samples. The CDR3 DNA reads TGTGCCAGCAGTGAACTAGGCACCTTCTACGAGCAGTACGTC. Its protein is CASSELGTFYEQYV.